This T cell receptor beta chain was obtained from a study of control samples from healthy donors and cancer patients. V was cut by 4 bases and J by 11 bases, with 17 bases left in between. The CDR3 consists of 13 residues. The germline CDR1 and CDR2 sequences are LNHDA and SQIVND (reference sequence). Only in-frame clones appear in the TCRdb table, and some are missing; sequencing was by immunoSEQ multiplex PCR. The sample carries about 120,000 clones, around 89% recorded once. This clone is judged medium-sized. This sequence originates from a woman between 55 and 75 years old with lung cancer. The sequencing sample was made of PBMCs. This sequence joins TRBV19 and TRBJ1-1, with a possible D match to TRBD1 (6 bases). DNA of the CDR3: TGTGCCAGTAGTACCACGGACAGCGCGGGGGCTTTCTTT. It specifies CASSTTDSAGAFF.